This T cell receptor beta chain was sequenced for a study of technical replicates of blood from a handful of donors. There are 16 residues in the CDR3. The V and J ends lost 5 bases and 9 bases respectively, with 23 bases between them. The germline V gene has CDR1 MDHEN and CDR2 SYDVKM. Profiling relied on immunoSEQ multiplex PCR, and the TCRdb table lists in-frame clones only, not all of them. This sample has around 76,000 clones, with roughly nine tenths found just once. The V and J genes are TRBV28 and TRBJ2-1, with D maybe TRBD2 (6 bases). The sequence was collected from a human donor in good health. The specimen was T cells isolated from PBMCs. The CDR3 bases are TGTGCCAGCAGTCCCTCGCGGGGTGAGGTACTGCCTGAGCAGTTCTTC. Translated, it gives CASSPSRGEVLPEQFF.